These 9 T cell receptor beta chains originate from one sample sequenced in a study of blood T cell repertoires in COVID-19. Method: immunoSEQ multiplex PCR; TCRdb's copy keeps in-frame clones and lacks some. The sample includes about 68,000 clones, 65% to 90% of them seen just once. Sequenced material: peripheral blood. All receptors derive from a man older than 75 with acute or convalescent COVID-19.

The table lists this clone with a count of one. J is TRBJ2-1 and V is TRBV28, with TRBD2 matching 7 bases. V was pared by 6 bases and J by 6 bases, with 5 bases of the junction left unmatched. Per germline, CDR1 MDHEN and CDR2 SYDVKM. The CDR3 consists of 13 residues. The CDR3 region is CASRGGGFNEQFF. CDR3 coding DNA: TGTGCCAGCAGGGGCGGGGGTTTCAATGAGCAGTTCTTC.

The V call is TRBV18, the J call TRBJ2-3; D might be TRBD1 (5 bases). From germline, CDR1 is KGHSH and CDR2 LQKENI. The V gene lost 2 bases and the J gene lost 4 bases, with 13 bases spanning the gap. The CDR3 loop spans 15 amino acids. CDR3: CASSPLGKGPDTQYF. CDR3 coding DNA: TGTGCCAGCTCACCATTGGGTAAGGGGCCAGATACGCAGTATTTT.

The chain carries TRBV10-2 and TRBJ1-2, with 7 bases identical to TRBD1. CDR1 and CDR2 (germline): WSHSY, SAAADI. The CDR3 is 14 amino acids. J lost 8 bases, V lost 0 bases, and 6 bases had no gene match. DNA of the CDR3: TGCGCCAGCAGTGAGTCCTCAGGGGGAAAGGGCTACACCTTC. It translates to CASSESSGGKGYTF.

The chain uses TRBV9 and TRBJ1-1; no reliable D call. The CDR3 contains 15 residues. Trimming stripped 0 bases from V and 3 bases from J, with 12 bases between. CDR1 is SGDLS, CDR2 YYNGEE, per germline. Here the CDR3 reads CASSVGTGWYTEAFF. For the CDR3, the DNA is TGTGCCAGCAGCGTAGGGACGGGGTGGTACACTGAAGCTTTCTTT.

This chain joins TRBV19 and TRBJ1-1; D is uncertain. Germline lookup yields CDR1 LNHDA and CDR2 SQIVND (reference sequence). Trimming took off 2 bases at V and 7 bases at J, with 14 bases between the two ends. The CDR3 is 14 residues long. The CDR3 here is CASSIPGSALEAFF. The CDR3 region has the DNA TGTGCCAGTAGTATACCCGGGAGTGCCCTTGAAGCTTTCTTT.

The rearrangement joins TRBV29-1 to TRBJ1-1; D is ambiguous. V shed 6 bases and J shed 0 bases, with 8 bases lying between them. Germline lookup yields CDR1 SQVTM and CDR2 ANQGSEA. The CDR3 totals 12 residues. The CDR3 protein is CSVRGLNTEAFF. The CDR3 coding sequence is TGCAGCGTGAGAGGCCTGAACACTGAAGCTTTCTTT.

V is TRBV27 and J is TRBJ2-1, with D hard to call. This CDR3 comprises 13 residues. CDR1 is MNHEY, CDR2 SMNVEV, per germline (reference sequence). Trimming shortened V by 7 bases and J by 5 bases, and 12 bases separated the two germline ends. Here the CDR3 reads CASIRLADNEQFF. As DNA, the CDR3 is TGTGCCAGCATAAGGTTAGCAGACAATGAGCAGTTCTTC.

This chain links TRBV19 with TRBJ1-5; D may be TRBD1 (6 bases). Germline-derived CDR1 and CDR2 are LNHDA and SQIVND (reference sequence). Between the trimmed V and J ends, which lost 6 bases and 4 bases, there was a span of 25 bases. This CDR3 spans 18 amino acids. The CDR3 bases are TGTGCCAGTAGGAGCAGACAGGTTATGCCGACGATGAATCAGCCCCAGCATTTT. Translation gives CASRSRQVMPTMNQPQHF.

The rearrangement links TRBV7-2 to TRBJ1-2; D is possibly TRBD1 (5 bases). Trimming pared 1 base from V and 6 bases from J, leaving 15 bases between. The germline V gene has CDR1 SGHTA and CDR2 FQGNSA. The CDR3 has 15 residues. The CDR3 DNA reads TGTGCCAGCAGCTTAGGCGCCGGAATGGGGCATGGCTACACCTTC. It codes for CASSLGAGMGHGYTF.